This TCR beta chain is from a study of blood T cell repertoires in COVID-19. Study details: T cells, B-cell-depleted T cells, or PBMCs supplied cDNA or gDNA.

The CDR3 runs 14 residues. The ends lost 3 bases at V and 2 bases at J; junction bases unmatched: 4. Germline CDR1 reads MNHNS; CDR2 reads SASEGT. In the original workflow: Estimates of nucleated cell counts were drawn from the amplification of reference gene primers. The data were produced by immunoSEQ multiplex PCR, yet TCRdb's version contains in-frame clones alone and is incomplete. The DNA gave D and trimming, while V, J and clone size come from that table. The data hold about 200,000 clones, with around 76% observed a single time. The sequencing input was peripheral blood. The chain is built from TRBV6-1 and TRBJ2-7, with TRBD1 identical over 7 bases. The origin of this receptor is a woman aged 55-69 years with COVID-19, enrolled during active disease. The CDR3 protein is CASSERQGTYEQYV. The CDR3 DNA sequence: TGTGCCAGCAGTGAGAGACAGGGCACCTACGAGCAGTACGTC.